Shown below are 32 T cell receptor beta chains from a single sample sequenced in a study of T-cell reconstitution after alpha-beta-depleted transplantation in children. Library preparation (for TCRbeta) was performed with unique molecular identifiers. One entry per CDR3 protein results from TCRdb running MiXCR on the PCR reads. The data contain about 110,000 distinct CDR3 sequences, 5% to 8% of them singletons. Sequenced here: PBMCs, mostly from graft donor cells, sampled 360 days after TCRalphabeta/CD19-depleted stem cell transplant. The receptors shown here come from a male patient aged 2 to 9 who had a stem cell transplant for acute lymphoblastic leukemia, so the T cells may come from the graft donor.

CDR3 DNA sequence: TGTGCCAGCAGTTTAGACACAGGGGAGCAGGGCGAGCAGTACTTC. It yields the protein CASSLDTGEQGEQYF. The V call is TRBV6-5, the J call TRBJ2-7, with 7 positions matching TRBD1. V was clipped by 4 bases and J by 6 bases; unmatched bases: 12. This CDR3 is built from 15 residues. Germline assignment: CDR1 MNHEY and CDR2 SVGAGI.

In this sample, this clonotype turned up many times. The chain links TRBV20-1 to TRBJ2-3; perhaps TRBD2 as D (5 bases). Germline loops: CDR1 DFQATT, CDR2 SNEGSKA (reference sequence). The CDR3 consists of 13 residues. The CDR3 region is CSAEGSAADTQYF. CDR3 in DNA: TGCAGCGCCGAGGGCAGTGCGGCAGATACGCAGTATTTT.

This clonotype turned up a few times. This rearrangement joins TRBV6-5 to TRBJ1-1; D uncertain. Per the germline V gene, CDR1 is MNHEY and CDR2 is SVGAGI. Trimming took off 4 bases at V and 3 bases at J, with 12 bases between the two ends. There are 14 residues in the CDR3. The CDR3 region has the DNA TGTGCCAGCAGTTGGGAGGGTCTGTACACTGAAGCTTTCTTT. This sequence encodes CASSWEGLYTEAFF.

Ten or more counts support this clonotype. This chain links TRBV6-6 with TRBJ2-2, with D uncertain. The CDR3 is 13 residues long. Germline V gene data show CDR1 as MNHNY and CDR2 as SVGAGI (reference sequence). V was pared by 7 bases and J by 2 bases, with 8 bases between. CDR3 DNA: TGTGCCAGCAAGGATTTAAACACCGGGGAGCTGTTTTTT. Translating gives CASKDLNTGELFF.

This clonotype was counted ten times or more. The chain couples TRBV7-9 to TRBJ2-7; tentatively, D is TRBD1 (6 bases). Germline V lookup: CDR1 SEHNR, CDR2 FQNEAQ (reference sequence). The CDR3 is 12 amino acids. V lost 4 bases to trimming and J lost 6 bases, with 10 bases between them. The CDR3: CASSSTGLEQYF. CDR3 in DNA: TGTGCCAGCAGCTCCACAGGGCTCGAGCAGTACTTC.

This clonotype was detected ten times or more. V and J are TRBV10-3 and TRBJ2-3, with 7 nucleotides matching TRBD2. Germline V gene data show CDR1 as ENHRY and CDR2 as SYGVKD. CDR3 size: 15 residues. Trimming removed 4 bases from V and 4 bases from J; junction bases left unmatched: 8. The CDR3 protein is CAISASGGRADTQYF. In DNA, the CDR3 is TGTGCCATCAGTGCCTCGGGGGGTCGGGCAGATACGCAGTATTTT.

This clonotype showed up just a few times. This chain uses TRBV10-3 with TRBJ1-4; D is unclear. V was shortened by 2 bases and J by 0 bases, with 7 bases between the two germline ends. The germline V gene encodes CDR1 ENHRY and CDR2 SYGVKD. The length of the CDR3 is 15 residues. In DNA, the CDR3 is TGTGCCATCAGTGAGCACCCCTCAACTAATGAAAAACTGTTTTTT. It encodes CAISEHPSTNEKLFF.

This clonotype showed up just a few times. The chain is built from TRBV20-1 and TRBJ2-3; D unresolved. Deletions cut 0 bases from V and 0 bases from J, with 19 bases between. The CDR3 spans 18 residues. Per the germline V gene, CDR1 is DFQATT and CDR2 is SNEGSKA (reference sequence). The CDR3 DNA sequence: TGCAGTGCTAGAGATTTTCAGCTTGGGCAGACGAGCACAGATACGCAGTATTTT. It translates to CSARDFQLGQTSTDTQYF.

This clonotype turned up a few times. DNA for the CDR3: TGTGCCAGCAGCCCTCGGCAGGCGGGACAGCCCCAGCATTTT. This translates into CASSPRQAGQPQHF. This chain links TRBV28 with TRBJ1-5, with D hard to call. Germline loops: CDR1 MDHEN, CDR2 SYDVKM. V was shortened by 6 bases and J by 7 bases, with 16 bases between the two germline ends. The CDR3 contains 14 residues. The variable domain in full, completed from reference TRBV28 and TRBJ1-5, reads DVKVTQSSRYLVKRTGEKVFLECVQDMDHENMFWYRQDPGLGLRLIYFSYDVKMKEKGDIPEGYSVSREKKERFSLILESASTNQTSMYLCASSPRQAGQPQHFGDGTRLSIL.

This clonotype has only a few counts. The V call is TRBV7-2, the J call TRBJ2-7, with a possible D match to TRBD2 (5 bases). Germline CDR1 is SGHTA and CDR2 is FQGNSA. The length of the CDR3 is 17 residues. V was shortened by 5 bases and J by 2 bases, with 22 bases between the two germline ends. The CDR3 DNA reads TGTGCCAGCAGCCACTTATTGCTAGCAGATAGTACCTACGAGCAGTACTTC. Amino acid sequence: CASSHLLLADSTYEQYF.

This clonotype showed up many times. This chain connects TRBV20-1 to TRBJ2-7; TRBD1 might be the D (7 bases). Germline CDR1 reads DFQATT; CDR2 reads SNEGSKA (reference sequence). The CDR3 runs to 18 residues. V was clipped by 1 base and J by 3 bases, with 25 bases between them. CDR3 loop: CSARVSGGGASVSYEQYF. DNA for the CDR3: TGCAGTGCTAGAGTTAGCGGAGGGGGCGCCAGTGTAAGCTACGAGCAGTACTTC.

In its sample, this clonotype was seen many times. The chain is built from TRBV12-3 or TRBV12-4 and TRBJ1-4; 7 bases are shared with TRBD1. Unmatched junction bases numbered 11, after V lost 5 bases and J lost 5 bases. The CDR3 covers 16 residues. The CDR3 DNA is TGTGCCAGCAGTGCGCCACGGACAGGCCAAAATGAAAAACTGTTTTTT. It specifies CASSAPRTGQNEKLFF.

This clonotype was seen ten or more times. The V and J genes are TRBV10-3 and TRBJ2-5, with D maybe TRBD1 (5 bases). Germline CDR1 is ENHRY and CDR2 is SYGVKD. The V end was cut by 6 bases, the J end by 5 bases, with 13 bases between. The CDR3 loop spans 13 amino acids. CDR3 in amino acids: CAIRGPDQETQYF. The CDR3 DNA reads as TGTGCCATCAGGGGGCCAGATCAGGAGACCCAGTACTTC.

This clonotype was detected only a few times. The chain couples TRBV5-4 to TRBJ2-1, with 15 bases fitting TRBD2. The CDR3 loop spans 16 amino acids. CDR1 and CDR2 from the germline V gene are SGHNT and YYREEE (reference sequence). Germline trimming cut 4 bases from V and 9 bases from J; bases unmatched to any gene: 8. Here the CDR3 DNA reads TGTGCCAGCAGCCTTCCCGGGACTAGCGGGGGGCGTGAGCAGTTCTTC. Protein: CASSLPGTSGGREQFF.

This clonotype showed up just a few times. The V call is TRBV6-5, the J call TRBJ2-5, with D uncertain. Trimming cost V 6 bases and J 2 bases, with 7 bases left between them. The V gene's germline CDR1 is MNHEY and CDR2 SVGAGI. The CDR3 sequence is 12 residues long. CDR3 nucleotides: TGTGCCAGCAGCCCTAGGCAAGAGACCCAGTACTTC. Protein product: CASSPRQETQYF.

This clonotype was detected ten times or more. CDR3 sequence (DNA): TGTGCCGTAACCCGGGACAGGGGGCCTGATGAGCAGTTCTTC. Translating it yields CAVTRDRGPDEQFF. The chain uses TRBV28 and TRBJ2-1, with 12 bases that match TRBD1. Germline loops: CDR1 MDHEN, CDR2 SYDVKM. V lost 11 bases to trimming and J lost 8 bases; unmatched junction nucleotides: 10. The length of the CDR3 is 14 residues. The variable domain in full, with the rest retrieved from reference TRBV28 and TRBJ2-1, is DVKVTQSSRYLVKRTGEKVFLECVQDMDHENMFWYRQDPGLGLRLIYFSYDVKMKEKGDIPEGYSVSREKKERFSLILESASTNQTSMYLCAVTRDRGPDEQFFGPGTRLTVL.

The table lists this clonotype with many counts. The chain uses TRBV24-1 and TRBJ2-1; D possibly corresponds to TRBD1 (5 bases). The CDR3 consists of 14 residues. Germline CDR1 is KGHDR and CDR2 is SFDVKD. V lost 4 bases and J 7 bases, leaving 13 bases between the germline ends. The CDR3 DNA sequence: TGTGCCACCAGTGACGACAGAGAAGTGAATGAGCAGTTCTTC. This translates into CATSDDREVNEQFF.

This clonotype was observed a few times. The chain carries TRBV5-1 and TRBJ2-1; TRBD2 agrees at 8 bases. The J segment lost 0 bases and the V segment lost 1 base, leaving 3 bases of the junction unmatched. Per germline, CDR1 SGHRS and CDR2 YFSETQ. The CDR3 contains 16 residues. The CDR3 sequence is CASSLTSGYSYNEQFF. DNA of the CDR3: TGCGCCAGCAGCTTGACTAGCGGATACTCCTACAATGAGCAGTTCTTC.

The CDR3 sequence is CASSQGTVTDTQYF. CDR3 coding DNA: TGCGCCAGCAGCCAGGGGACAGTTACAGATACGCAGTATTTT. This chain links TRBV4-1 with TRBJ2-3; TRBD1 aligns across 7 bases. Germline V CDR1 and CDR2: MGHRA, YSYEKL. The CDR3 length is 14 residues. V shed 3 bases, J shed 3 bases, and the junction held 3 bases outside the gene matches.

This clonotype was observed at least ten times. The V call is TRBV27, the J call TRBJ2-5; the match to TRBD1 covers 7 bases. Germline loops: CDR1 MNHEY, CDR2 SMNVEV (reference sequence). V trimming: 7 bases; J trimming: 7 bases; junction bases outside the gene matches: 12. The CDR3 is 14 residues long. The chain's CDR3 is CASTSDRELGTQYF. The DNA for the CDR3 is TGTGCCAGCACTTCCGACAGGGAGTTAGGGACCCAGTACTTC.

This clonotype was counted a few times. The rearrangement joins TRBV7-8 to TRBJ2-3, with 8 bases aligning to TRBD1. Germline loops: CDR1 SGHVS, CDR2 FQNEAQ. CDR3 length: 16 residues. J gave up 0 bases and V 5 bases, and 7 bases lay outside the gene matches. Here the CDR3 reads CASSPDRGYSTDTQYF. CDR3 in DNA: TGTGCCAGCAGCCCCGACAGGGGATATAGCACAGATACGCAGTATTTT. The whole variable domain, remainder taken from reference TRBV7-8 and TRBJ2-3, is GAGVSQSPRYKVAKRGQDVALRCDPISGHVSLFWYQQALGQGPEFLTYFQNEAQLDKSGLPSDRFFAERPEGSVSTLKIQRTQQEDSAVYLCASSPDRGYSTDTQYFGPGTRLTVL.

This clonotype has at least ten counts. V usage is TRBV18 and J usage is TRBJ2-5; D ambiguous. Germline V gene data show CDR1 as KGHSH and CDR2 as LQKENI. The ends were cut back, 2 bases at V and 0 bases at J, with 7 bases in the middle. The CDR3 length is 14 residues. The CDR3 bases are TGTGCCAGCTCACCAGGAATGTACCAAGAGACCCAGTACTTC. Translating it yields CASSPGMYQETQYF.

The J gene is TRBJ2-1, the V gene TRBV7-8; 9 bases match TRBD2. Per germline, CDR1 SGHVS and CDR2 FQNEAQ. The length of the CDR3 is 17 residues. V lost 1 base to trimming and J lost 4 bases; unmatched junction nucleotides: 8. The CDR3 sequence is CASSLDSSGAAYNEQFF. In nucleotides, the CDR3 is TGTGCCAGCAGCTTAGATTCTAGCGGGGCTGCGTACAATGAGCAGTTCTTC.

About this clonotype: A much larger clone is a single base away; this may be a read error. The J gene is TRBJ1-1, the V gene TRBV7-2; D not resolved. V was shortened by 1 base and J by 4 bases, with 4 bases between the two germline ends. The CDR3 extends over 12 amino acids. CDR1 SGHTA and CDR2 FQGNSA come from the germline V gene. The CDR3 coding sequence is TGTGCCAGCAGCTTAGGGATCACTGAAGCTTTCTTT. The encoded protein is CASSLGITEAFF.

A few counts support this clonotype. This chain uses TRBV9 with TRBJ2-7; a weak D match, TRBD1 (5 bases). V was cut by 1 base and J by 6 bases, with 11 bases left in between. The CDR3 is made up of 13 amino acids. The germline V gene has CDR1 SGDLS and CDR2 YYNGEE. For the CDR3, the DNA is TGTGCCAGCAGCGTATCCTTTGGGGCCGAGCAGTACTTC. Encoded protein: CASSVSFGAEQYF.

This clonotype showed up many times. The chain couples TRBV27 to TRBJ2-7; unclear D gene. The V end was cut by 5 bases, the J end by 0 bases, with 11 bases between. The CDR3 extends over 14 amino acids. Germline CDR1 MNHEY, CDR2 SMNVEV (reference sequence). CDR3 DNA sequence: TGTGCCAGCAGTCATCTTCCCCCCTCCTACGAGCAGTACTTC. Translating gives CASSHLPPSYEQYF.

The chain couples TRBV6-5 to TRBJ2-7; D is perhaps TRBD1 or TRBD2 (5 bases each). From germline, CDR1 is MNHEY and CDR2 SVGAGI. The CDR3 consists of 15 residues. V shed 6 bases and J shed 2 bases, with 17 bases lying between them. In DNA form, the CDR3 reads TGTGCCAGCAGCTACGCCGGGACGTCGGCCTACGAGCAGTACTTC. Its protein is CASSYAGTSAYEQYF.

This clonotype came up many times. DNA of the CDR3: TGTGCCAGCAGCTTAGCCGGTTCCTATGGCTACACCTTC. This translates into CASSLAGSYGYTF. The rearrangement joins TRBV7-2 to TRBJ1-2; no clear D. This CDR3 is built from 13 residues. V was clipped by 0 bases and J by 4 bases, with 6 bases between them. Germline assignment: CDR1 SGHTA and CDR2 FQGNSA.

This clonotype was picked up many times. V and J are TRBV24-1 and TRBJ2-3, with TRBD2 matching 13 bases. The CDR3 contains 17 residues. J lost 4 bases, V lost 3 bases, and 6 bases had no gene match. Germline V CDR1 and CDR2: KGHDR, SFDVKD. The CDR3 sequence is CATSDMGLAGLADTQYF. The CDR3 DNA sequence: TGTGCCACCAGTGATATGGGACTAGCGGGACTGGCAGATACGCAGTATTTT.

A remark on this clonotype: Being one base from a much bigger clone, this may be a read error. The V gene is TRBV25-1, the J gene TRBJ2-5; weak D call: TRBD1 (6 bases). The CDR3 runs 14 residues. The V end lost 5 bases, the J end lost 4 bases, and 14 bases lay between the germline ends. Germline CDR1 reads MGHDK; CDR2 reads SYGVNS. The CDR3 DNA is TGTGCCAGCAGTTATACAGGGAGCGGAGAGACCCAGTACTTC. It encodes CASSYTGSGETQYF.

This clonotype was picked up many times. The chain uses TRBV21-1 and TRBJ1-5; no check of the table's D call, TRBD1, against the DNA was made. TRBV21-1 is noted as a pseudogene. The CDR3 spans 14 residues. The CDR3 reads CASRGQYRNQPQHF. The CDR3 coding sequence is TGTGCCAGCAGAGGACAGTACCGCAATCAGCCCCAGCATTTT.

This clonotype was detected many times. The gene calls are TRBV6-1 and TRBJ2-3; D possibly corresponds to TRBD1 (6 bases). V lost 6 bases and J 5 bases, leaving 12 bases between the germline ends. Germline CDR1 is MNHNS and CDR2 is SASEGT. The CDR3 has 13 residues. CDR3 coding DNA: TGTGCCAGCAGCAGGACAGACTTAGATACGCAGTATTTT. Translating it yields CASSRTDLDTQYF.